This TCR beta chain was identified during a study of a mutant IDH1 vaccine in newly diagnosed glioma (dated by TCRdb to about 2021). Describing the broader study: Patients were given eight vaccinations, in weeks 1, 3, 5, 7, 11, 15, 19 and 23, which matched visits V03 through V10. Longitudinal TCRB deep sequencing was performed for about two dozen treated patients wherever samples were available for exploratory analyses. In the chemotherapy-containing groups, vaccination started alongside temozolomide cycles, whereas in patients who had radiotherapy alone it started 4-6 weeks after radiotherapy. Of the approximately 35 treated patients, about 62% were male and approximately 38% were female, and a mean age of roughly 40 years was recorded. Peripheral blood was drawn at six visits: V03 (baseline), V05, V07, V10, V12 and V13. Before enrollment, most patients had been given radiochemotherapy with temozolomide as standard therapy, while the rest had received either radiotherapy alone or temozolomide alone. Overall results and qualifications from the work: Selection of PBMC samples for TCRB deep sequencing was based on availability. According to the authors, sample limitations meant that analyses of patient blood samples could not be reproduced. Pseudoprogression appeared unrelated to alterations in the top peripheral T cell clonotypes detected by TCRB sequencing. Immune responses induced by the vaccine were seen in approximately 93% of patients across multiple MHC alleles.

Taken with the paper, the label for time point translates to: week 23, last vaccination. A 20-mer mutant IDH1 peptide at 300 micrograms in Montanide made up each vaccine dose, which was injected subcutaneously together with topical imiquimod. Donors had newly diagnosed WHO grade 3 or 4 IDH1-mutant astrocytomas with loss of nuclear ATRX. The samples were drawn from NOA16, a multicentre, single-arm, open-label phase I trial in Germany that tested a mutant IDH1 peptide vaccine in humans for the first time. Genomic DNA for TCRB sequencing was isolated from EDTA blood with the DNeasy Blood and Tissue Kit. The library was made by the immunoSEQ multiplex PCR assay. Rearranged TCR beta chain sequences were amplified using the hsTCRB Kit according to the manufacturer's protocol. An Illumina MiSeq was used to sequence the TCRB libraries. The authors' analysis ran thus. The proprietary platform of the kit vendor was used for demultiplexing, trimming and gene mapping. TCRdb limited this immuneACCESS table to in-frame rearrangements with V and J called. A share of clones is missing; checked studies link under half to unresolved V genes, and the rest is unexplained. That table furnishes V, J and clone size, whereas the DNA furnished D and trimming. In this sample the table shows around 80,000 clones, about 85% of which occur a single time. The ten biggest clones cover 0.6% to 0.95% of the sample.

The V end loses 1 base and the J end loses 1 base, and a stretch of 13 bases separates them. CDR1 and CDR2 (SGHVS, FQNEAQ) derive from the germline V gene. Measured from the cysteine to the phenylalanine, the CDR3 is 16 residues long. Here the CDR3 DNA is all that survives: 48 bases in frame from base 1. As concerns this clone: Its target antigen remains unknown. Base qualities were left out, and no much larger clone turns up one base away.

The chain was built from TRBV7-8 and TRBJ2-5, with TRBD2 as a weak D call on 6 bases. This receptor was obtained from a woman aged 45-65 years with glioma. Material: PBMCs, obtained from a glioma patient whose treatment included an IDH1 peptide vaccine. The DNA sequence reads TGTGCCAGCAGCTTAGGAATGAGCGGGTCCCAAGAGACCCAGTACTTC. Translation gives CASSLGMSGSQETQYF.